Shown below are 27 T cell receptor beta chains from a single sample sequenced in a study of neurological immune-mediated disorders. TCRdb itself ran the 5' RACE reads through MiXCR, one entry per CDR3 protein. The sample lists about 62,000 distinct CDR3 sequences; 3.5% to 4.5% were seen once. The sequenced sample was PBMCs. These TCRs come from a woman aged 45-65 years with multiple sclerosis.

In its sample, this clonotype was seen many times. The chain employs TRBV20-1 and TRBJ2-1, with 14 positions matching TRBD2. V shed 3 bases, J shed 9 bases, and the junction held 13 bases outside the gene matches. Germline CDR1 DFQATT, CDR2 SNEGSKA (reference sequence). This CDR3 has 17 amino acids. The CDR3 nucleotides read TGCAGTGCTAGGGCCCCCTCGACTAGCGGGAGGGCAGGTGAGCAGTTCTTC. Protein sequence: CSARAPSTSGRAGEQFF.

Remarks on this clonotype: A much larger clone lies a single base off, so this may be a read error. The rearrangement joins TRBV20-1 to TRBJ2-1, with TRBD2 matching 8 bases. The CDR3 is made up of 15 amino acids. Germline V gene sequence: CDR1 DFQATT, CDR2 SNEGSKA (reference sequence). V was clipped by 6 bases and J by 10 bases; unmatched bases: 17. The CDR3 reads CSASNWREAHREQFF. CDR3 in DNA: TGCAGTGCCTCAAATTGGCGGGAGGCCCACCGGGAGCAGTTCTTC.

In regard to this clonotype: The junction shows a germline mismatch at one end, possibly a read error. The rearrangement joins TRBV4-1 to TRBJ1-5, with 9 bases matching TRBD1. There are 15 residues in the CDR3. Germline loops: CDR1 MGHRA, CDR2 YSYEKL. The CDR3 sequence: CASSQDSTGGLPQNF. The DNA of the CDR3 is TGCGCCAGCAGCCAAGATAGTACAGGGGGCTTGCCCCAGAATTTT.

Ten or more counts support this clonotype. The chain employs TRBV9 and TRBJ1-1; D unresolved. The V end lost 0 bases, the J end lost 4 bases, and 10 bases lay between the germline ends. CDR1 and CDR2 (germline): SGDLS, YYNGEE. CDR3 length: 14 residues. In DNA, the CDR3 is TGTGCCAGCAGCGTAGTGGGTGGTCCCACTGAAGCTTTCTTT. The encoded protein is CASSVVGGPTEAFF.

This clonotype was observed many times. This chain connects TRBV20-1 to TRBJ2-7; 8 bases line up with TRBD2. There are 12 residues in the CDR3. The junction had 5 bases not matched to a gene; V was cut back by 4 bases and J by 6 bases. The V gene's germline CDR1 is DFQATT and CDR2 SNEGSKA (reference sequence). CDR3 coding DNA: TGCAGTGCTACCCGGGAGGGATCCGAGCAGTACTTC. Its protein is CSATREGSEQYF.

This sequence joins TRBV12-3 or TRBV12-4 and TRBJ2-1; D unclear. CDR3 size: 15 residues. The V end lost 6 bases, the J end lost 0 bases, and 12 bases lay between the germline ends. The CDR3 DNA is TGTGCCAGCAGACGGACGGAGAGCTCCTACAATGAGCAGTTCTTC. Translated: CASRRTESSYNEQFF.

This clonotype was observed at least ten times. The gene calls are TRBV20-1 and TRBJ2-5; TRBD2 matches 7 bases. Per germline, CDR1 DFQATT and CDR2 SNEGSKA (reference sequence). This CDR3 comprises 12 residues. The chain's CDR3 is CRPIAGEGTQYF. The CDR3 coding sequence is TGCAGGCCCATAGCGGGTGAGGGGACCCAGTACTTC.

This clonotype was detected many times. The chain uses TRBV12-3 or TRBV12-4 and TRBJ2-1, with 8 bases fitting TRBD2. With V trimmed by 6 bases and J by 8 bases, 9 bases remained unmatched. CDR3 size: 14 residues. CDR3 DNA: TGTGCCAGCAGCACCGGGACTAGTGTGCATGAGCAGTTCTTC. Translation gives CASSTGTSVHEQFF.

The chain links TRBV20-1 to TRBJ2-1, with D tentatively TRBD1 or TRBD2 (7 bases each). With 6 bases removed from V and 9 bases from J, the gap between germline ends came to 15 bases. This CDR3 has 12 residues. CDR1 is DFQATT, CDR2 SNEGSKA, per germline (reference sequence). The CDR3 DNA sequence: TGCAGTGCGCCCCGGGGGGACAGTGAGCAGTTCTTC. Its protein is CSAPRGDSEQFF.

There are many counts of this clonotype. The chain employs TRBV20-1 and TRBJ2-7; perhaps D is TRBD1 or TRBD2 (5 bases each). The CDR3 totals 13 residues. V was cut by 4 bases and J by 2 bases, with 12 bases left in between. The germline CDR1 and CDR2 sequences are DFQATT and SNEGSKA (reference sequence). CDR3: CSATGTRPYEQYF. Written as DNA, the CDR3 is TGCAGTGCTACCGGGACCCGCCCCTACGAGCAGTACTTC.

The CDR3 sequence is CASSTAYSYNEQFF. CDR3 coding DNA: TGTGCCAGTAGTACCGCGTACTCCTACAATGAGCAGTTCTTC. The chain employs TRBV19 and TRBJ2-1, with D unclear. The CDR3 runs to 14 residues. V lost 4 bases, J lost 0 bases, and 7 bases lay in between. Looked up from germline, CDR1 is LNHDA and CDR2 is SQIVND (reference sequence).

Many counts were recorded for this clonotype. This chain connects TRBV5-1 to TRBJ2-1; 8 bases are a match to TRBD1. Germline CDR1 SGHRS, CDR2 YFSETQ. V lost 2 bases and J lost 8; bases outside the gene matches: 9. This CDR3 region has 15 residues. The CDR3 DNA is TGCGCCAGCAGCTTCCTGACAGGGGAGGTCGATGAGCAGTTCTTC. Protein: CASSFLTGEVDEQFF.

This chain connects TRBV19 to TRBJ2-1, with D possibly TRBD2 on 5 matching bases. The CDR3 consists of 14 residues. The germline V gene encodes CDR1 LNHDA and CDR2 SQIVND (reference sequence). V shed 7 bases and J shed 0 bases, with 10 bases lying between them. DNA for the CDR3: TGTGCCAGTAATGAGGGTAACTCCTACAATGAGCAGTTCTTC. Amino acid sequence: CASNEGNSYNEQFF.

This clonotype was counted many times. This chain connects TRBV9 to TRBJ2-5; D might be TRBD1 or TRBD2, each matching 5 bases. The CDR3 is 15 amino acids. V lost 0 bases and J lost 5, with 14 bases in between. The germline CDR1 and CDR2 sequences are SGDLS and YYNGEE. The CDR3 protein is CASSVAAGAGETQYF. The DNA for the CDR3 is TGTGCCAGCAGCGTAGCGGCCGGGGCTGGCGAGACCCAGTACTTC. Variable domain in full (rest from reference TRBV9 and TRBJ2-5): DSGVTQTPKHLITATGQRVTLRCSPRSGDLSVYWYQQSLDQGLQFLIQYYNGEERAKGNILERFSAQQFPDLHSELNLSSLELGDSALYFCASSVAAGAGETQYFGPGTRLLVL.

The table lists this clonotype with many counts. The rearrangement uses TRBV7-2 and TRBJ2-5; 10 bases match TRBD1. The CDR3 is 16 residues long. Germline V gene sequence: CDR1 SGHTA, CDR2 FQGNSA. Trimming took 5 bases from V and 2 from J; bases not matched to a gene: 8. The CDR3 here is CASSPFPGQGQETQYF. The CDR3 nucleotides read TGTGCCAGCAGCCCCTTCCCGGGACAGGGGCAAGAGACCCAGTACTTC.

This clonotype was seen at least ten times. The rearrangement uses TRBV12-3 or TRBV12-4 and TRBJ1-3; D is unresolved. The CDR3 is 17 residues long. Trimming left V 2 bases short and J 0 bases short, with 14 bases between. CDR3 residues: CASSLPLWQLSGNTIYF. CDR3 nucleotide sequence: TGTGCCAGCAGTTTACCCCTTTGGCAGCTCTCTGGAAACACCATATATTTT.

Ten or more counts support this clonotype. The V and J genes are TRBV5-1 and TRBJ1-1; the D is unclear. The CDR3 consists of 16 residues. The V end was cut by 0 bases, the J end by 1 base, with 13 bases between. CDR1 SGHRS and CDR2 YFSETQ come from the germline V gene. Written as DNA, the CDR3 is TGCGCCAGCAGCTTGGGCTGGCAGATACAGAACACTGAAGCTTTCTTT. Translated: CASSLGWQIQNTEAFF.

The gene calls are TRBV7-2 and TRBJ2-7; 7 nucleotides agree with TRBD2. Germline CDR1 SGHTA, CDR2 FQGNSA. J lost 2 bases, V lost 5 bases, and 9 bases had no gene match. The CDR3 totals 15 residues. In DNA, the CDR3 is TGTGCCAGCAGCCCCCGGACTAGAGTCACCTACGAGCAGTACTTC. Translation: CASSPRTRVTYEQYF.

At least ten counts were recorded for this clonotype. The V and J genes are TRBV20-1 and TRBJ1-1; a possible D gene is TRBD1 (6 bases). Trimming left V 3 bases short and J 4 bases short, with 15 bases between. This CDR3 is 14 amino acids long. From germline, CDR1 is DFQATT and CDR2 SNEGSKA (reference sequence). This CDR3 is CSARDQGTTTEAFF. Written as DNA, the CDR3 is TGCAGTGCTAGGGACCAGGGGACAACCACTGAAGCTTTCTTT.

This clonotype was found many times. The chain employs TRBV20-1 and TRBJ2-7; the D call may be TRBD1 or TRBD2 (6 bases each). CDR1 DFQATT and CDR2 SNEGSKA come from the germline V gene (reference sequence). The CDR3 spans 14 residues. Trimming took off 1 base at V and 0 bases at J, with 10 bases between the two ends. The CDR3 spells CSARGGGLSYEQYF. Written as DNA, the CDR3 is TGCAGTGCTAGAGGTGGGGGGCTCTCCTACGAGCAGTACTTC.

This clonotype was detected ten times or more. The V call is TRBV9, the J call TRBJ2-1; D might be TRBD2 (5 bases). CDR1 is SGDLS, CDR2 YYNGEE, per germline. V lost 0 bases to trimming and J lost 7 bases, with 11 bases between them. The length of the CDR3 is 14 residues. CDR3 bases: TGTGCCAGCAGCGTAGATGGGGAGTGGAATGAGCAGTTCTTC. Protein: CASSVDGEWNEQFF.

This clonotype was seen many times. This chain joins TRBV20-1 and TRBJ1-1; a weak D match, TRBD1 (6 bases). The V end lost 3 bases, the J end lost 0 bases, and 8 bases lay between the germline ends. CDR3 length: 13 residues. Germline CDR1 DFQATT, CDR2 SNEGSKA (reference sequence). The CDR3 coding sequence is TGCAGTGCTAGGGACAGCTTGAACACTGAAGCTTTCTTT. It codes for CSARDSLNTEAFF.

This clonotype was observed at least ten times. The V call is TRBV13, the J call TRBJ2-5; D unclear. V gave up 4 bases and J gave up 1 base, with 7 bases separating them. This CDR3 is 13 amino acids long. Germline assignment: CDR1 PRHDT and CDR2 FYEKMQ (reference sequence). CDR3 region: CASSSQFQETQYF. The CDR3 DNA follows: TGTGCCAGCAGCTCACAGTTCCAAGAGACCCAGTACTTC. The full variable domain, rest sourced from reference TRBV13 and TRBJ2-5, is AAGVIQSPRHLIKEKRETATLKCYPIPRHDTVYWYQQGPGQDPQFLISFYEKMQSDKGSIPDRFSAQQFSDYHSELNMSSLELGDSALYFCASSSQFQETQYFGPGTRLLVL.

This clonotype was seen repeatedly, ten times or more. The DNA for the CDR3 is TGTGCCAGCAGTTACGGGGAGCAGGGGGCCCACGAGCAGTACTTC. Amino acid sequence: CASSYGEQGAHEQYF. This chain joins TRBV6-2 or TRBV6-3 and TRBJ2-7; TRBD1 aligns across 8 bases. The germline CDR1 and CDR2 sequences are MNHEY and SVGEGT. After removal of 2 bases from V and 5 bases from J, the junction contained 8 bases not matched to a gene. This CDR3 region has 15 residues.

The table lists this clonotype with many counts. This chain connects TRBV13 to TRBJ2-3; D could derive from TRBD1 or TRBD2 (5 bases each). This CDR3 has 16 amino acids. The V end lost 5 bases, the J end lost 0 bases, and 15 bases lay between the germline ends. Germline lookup yields CDR1 PRHDT and CDR2 FYEKMQ (reference sequence). The CDR3 nucleotides read TGTGCCAGCAGCATCCCCTGGGGCGGGAGCACAGATACGCAGTATTTT. Protein: CASSIPWGGSTDTQYF.

This clonotype was counted many times. The gene calls are TRBV5-1 and TRBJ2-3; no reliable D call. CDR1 and CDR2 (germline): SGHRS, YFSETQ. This CDR3 has 14 amino acids. Trimming shortened V by 0 bases and J by 2 bases, and 7 bases separated the two germline ends. The DNA of the CDR3 is TGCGCCAGCAGCTTGGTTGCGGACACAGATACGCAGTATTTT. Its translation: CASSLVADTDTQYF.

In this sample, this clonotype turned up many times. This sequence joins TRBV7-9 and TRBJ1-1; D is perhaps TRBD1 (6 bases). The germline V and J ends were trimmed by 2 bases and 7 bases, with 14 bases remaining between them. The CDR3 consists of 14 residues. The germline V gene has CDR1 SEHNR and CDR2 FQNEAQ (reference sequence). The CDR3 coding sequence is TGTGCCAGCAGCTTACAGGGGTCGTACAGTGAAGCTTTCTTT. Translated: CASSLQGSYSEAFF.